The TCR beta chain under discussion was sequenced for a study of human T cells and chemical hapten exposure. Germline CDR1 and CDR2: LGHNA and YSLEER. CDR3 size: 17 residues. The germline V and J ends were trimmed by 0 bases and 8 bases, with 22 bases remaining between them. The time point: pre-sensitization, week 0. As to treatment: therapeutic diphenylcyclopropenone sensitization with weekly scalp DPC. TCRdb re-called the RACE reads with MiXCR, one entry per CDR3 protein. This sample has about 270,000 distinct CDR3 sequences, with around 7% found just once. The sequence came from a man between 18 and 35 years old with alopecia areata. Some clones in this sample may be carry-over from other donors' samples. The gene calls are TRBV4-3 and TRBJ1-1; unclear D gene. The sample here was whole blood, taken in connection with sensitization to the hapten diphenylcyclopropenone (DPC). CDR3 region: CASSQDAGERARWEAFF. The CDR3 DNA sequence: TGCGCCAGCAGCCAAGATGCCGGGGAGCGGGCACGATGGGAAGCTTTCTTT.